This TCR beta chain originates from a study of identical twins. Whole-study findings and limits: Abundant beta clonotypes from cord blood bore fewer insertions; memory repertoires lacked this pattern. Monozygotic twin pairs showed more out-of-frame TCR alpha sharing than models estimated. Conclusions were based on cross-sectional statistical analysis, without following the same donors.

Donors uniformly comprised healthy Caucasians. Each CDR3 protein is one row after TCRdb ran MiXCR on the 5' RACE reads. The sample gives about 1.7 million distinct CDR3 sequences, about 32% of which show up once; approximately 0.29% is in the top ten. The CDR3 extends over 14 amino acids. The germline V and J ends were trimmed by 3 bases and 8 bases, with 16 bases remaining between them. Germline values: CDR1 MDHEN, CDR2 SYDVKM. Note on this clonotype: Its antigen is still unknown.

The clonotype was recovered from a newborn girl in good health. The chain is built from TRBV28 and TRBJ1-1, with D possibly TRBD1 on 5 matching bases. Material for sequencing was cord blood. The CDR3 DNA reads TGTGCCAGCAGTTTGGGGCACGCAATTGCCGAAGCTTTCTTT. Amino acids: CASSLGHAIAEAFF.